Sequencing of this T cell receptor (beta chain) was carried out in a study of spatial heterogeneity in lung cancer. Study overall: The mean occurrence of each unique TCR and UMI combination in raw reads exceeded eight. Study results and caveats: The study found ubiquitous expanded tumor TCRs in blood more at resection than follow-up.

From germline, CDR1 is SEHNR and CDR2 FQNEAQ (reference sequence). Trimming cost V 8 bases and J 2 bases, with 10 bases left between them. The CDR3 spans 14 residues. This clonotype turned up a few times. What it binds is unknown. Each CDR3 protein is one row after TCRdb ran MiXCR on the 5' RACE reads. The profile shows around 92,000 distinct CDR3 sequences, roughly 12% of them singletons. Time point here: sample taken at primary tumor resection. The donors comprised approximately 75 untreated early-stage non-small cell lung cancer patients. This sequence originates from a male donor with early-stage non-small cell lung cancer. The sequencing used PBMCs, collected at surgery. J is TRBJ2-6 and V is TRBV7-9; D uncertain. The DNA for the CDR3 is TGTGCCAGCGGAACAGCAGCTGGGGCCAACGTCCTGACTTTC. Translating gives CASGTAAGANVLTF. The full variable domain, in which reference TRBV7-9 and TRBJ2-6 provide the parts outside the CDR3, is DTGVSQNPRHKITKRGQNVTFRCDPISEHNRLYWYRQTLGQGPEFLTYFQNEAQLEKSRLLSDRFSAERPKGSFSTLEIQRTEQGDSAMYLCASGTAAGANVLTFGAGSRLTVL.